In its sample, the clone carrying this T cell receptor beta chain was seen many times. Its cognate antigen is unknown. These data are taken from a study of regulatory T cells in long-lasting Graves disease. Time point specified: newly diagnosed GD, antithyroid drugs for less than 3 months. Preparation of the TCR library used RNA extracted from PBMCs. V gave up 3 bases and J gave up 4 bases; unmatched junction bases: 7. CDR3 size: 16 residues. Germline V gives CDR1 KGHDR, CDR2 SFDVKD. The authors built TCR beta libraries using iRepertoire HTBI primers and Arm-PCR of CDR3 regions. TCRdb re-called the multiplex PCR reads with MiXCR, one entry per CDR3 protein. The sample has roughly 420,000 distinct CDR3 sequences, less than 20% seen once. General study results and limits: Sharing of public clonotypes was greater in persistent patients (about 3,000) than in new patients (fewer than 1,000).

These data also formed part of another study, on T cells in Graves' hyperthyroidism and ophthalmopathy. That paper adds: In making diagnoses, clinical symptoms, serum thyroxine and TRAb, thyroid ultrasound and orbital computed tomography were all used.

The material sequenced was peripheral blood mononuclear cells (PBMCs), taken at new diagnosis, from a patient treated with antithyroid drugs. This TCR derives from a woman aged 25 to 39 with Graves disease. V usage is TRBV24-1 and J usage is TRBJ1-3, with TRBD1 matching over 8 bases. The CDR3 loop is CATSDDPRTGGNTIYF. The CDR3 DNA reads TGTGCCACCAGTGATGACCCACGGACAGGGGGAAACACCATATATTTT.